This T cell receptor (beta chain) was captured by sequencing in a study of patients and donors after allogeneic stem cell transplantation. The CDR3 runs to 15 residues. Between the trimmed V and J ends, which lost 4 bases and 0 bases, there was a span of 11 bases. CDR1 PRHDT and CDR2 FYEKMQ come from the germline V gene (reference sequence). Each CDR3 protein is one row after TCRdb ran MiXCR on the RT-PCR reads. Of about a million distinct CDR3 sequences listed, about a sixth were seen once; the top ten hold 6%. This clonotype was obtained from a human donor who was either an allogeneic HSCT recipient or a stem cell or donor lymphocyte infusion donor (not recorded which). It is not recorded whose cells these are; they may come from a transplant donor. The source material was blood, either unsorted or a sorted T cell fraction (not recorded which). The rearrangement links TRBV13 to TRBJ2-3; D remains ambiguous. The CDR3 protein is CASSSFRTSTDTQYF. CDR3 DNA sequence: TGTGCCAGCAGCTCCTTCCGTACTAGCACAGATACGCAGTATTTT. Full variable domain (outside the CDR3, taken from reference TRBV13 and TRBJ2-3): AAGVIQSPRHLIKEKRETATLKCYPIPRHDTVYWYQQGPGQDPQFLISFYEKMQSDKGSIPDRFSAQQFSDYHSELNMSSLELGDSALYFCASSSFRTSTDTQYFGPGTRLTVL.